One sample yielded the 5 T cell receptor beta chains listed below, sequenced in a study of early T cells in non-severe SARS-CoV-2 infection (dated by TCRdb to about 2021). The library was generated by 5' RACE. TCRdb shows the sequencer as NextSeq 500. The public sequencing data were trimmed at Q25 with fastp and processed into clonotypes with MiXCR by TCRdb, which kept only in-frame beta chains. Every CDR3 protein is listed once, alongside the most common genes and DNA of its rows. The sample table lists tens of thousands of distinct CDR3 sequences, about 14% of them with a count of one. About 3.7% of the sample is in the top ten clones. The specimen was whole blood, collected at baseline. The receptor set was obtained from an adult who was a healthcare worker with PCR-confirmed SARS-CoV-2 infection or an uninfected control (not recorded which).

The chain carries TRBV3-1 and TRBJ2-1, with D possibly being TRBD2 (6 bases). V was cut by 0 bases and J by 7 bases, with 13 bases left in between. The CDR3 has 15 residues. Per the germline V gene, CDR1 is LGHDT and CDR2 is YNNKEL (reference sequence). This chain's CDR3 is CASSQDFRGWNEQFF. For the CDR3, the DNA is TGTGCCAGCAGCCAAGATTTCCGGGGGTGGAATGAGCAGTTCTTC.

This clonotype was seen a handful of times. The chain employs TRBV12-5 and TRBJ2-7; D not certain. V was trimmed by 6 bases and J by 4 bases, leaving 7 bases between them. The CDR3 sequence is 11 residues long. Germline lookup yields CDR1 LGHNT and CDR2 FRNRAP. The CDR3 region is CASGTTYEQYF. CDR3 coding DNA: TGTGCTAGTGGGACAACGTACGAGCAGTACTTC.

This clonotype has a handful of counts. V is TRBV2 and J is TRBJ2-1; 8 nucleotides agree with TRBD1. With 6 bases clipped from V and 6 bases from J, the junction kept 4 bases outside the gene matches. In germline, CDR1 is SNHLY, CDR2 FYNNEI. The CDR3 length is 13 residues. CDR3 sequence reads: CASSRGQANEQFF. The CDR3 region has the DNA TGTGCCAGCAGCCGGGGACAGGCCAATGAGCAGTTCTTC.

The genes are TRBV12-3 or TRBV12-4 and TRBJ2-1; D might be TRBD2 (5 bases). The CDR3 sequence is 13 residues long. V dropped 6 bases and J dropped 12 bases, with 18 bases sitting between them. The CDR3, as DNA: TGTGCCAGCAGAGACGGACTCGGCCTCGGGCAGTTCTTC. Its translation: CASRDGLGLGQFF.

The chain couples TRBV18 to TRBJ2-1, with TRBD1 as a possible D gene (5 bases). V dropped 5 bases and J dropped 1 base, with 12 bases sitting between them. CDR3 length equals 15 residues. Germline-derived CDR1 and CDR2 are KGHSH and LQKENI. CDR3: CASSTTVSSYNEQFF. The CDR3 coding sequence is TGTGCCAGCTCAACGACAGTTTCATCCTACAATGAGCAGTTCTTC.